The 7 T cell receptor beta chains listed next were all sequenced from one sample in a study of a mutant IDH1 vaccine in newly diagnosed glioma. No antigens are known for them. Time point noted: week 11, during vaccination. Doses consisted of 300 ug of mutant IDH1 20-mer peptide each, paired with topical imiquimod. The method was immunoSEQ multiplex PCR; TCRdb's version includes in-frame clones alone and lacks a portion of them. The sample has roughly 110,000 clones, roughly 88% seen once. The sequencing used PBMCs, collected from a glioma patient whose treatment included an IDH1 peptide vaccine. These receptors all stem from a woman between 45 and 65 years old with glioma.

The sample holds one count of this clone. V and J are TRBV28 and TRBJ2-5; 16 positions agree with TRBD2. The CDR3 loop spans 16 amino acids. Trimming removed 6 bases from V and 5 bases from J; junction bases left unmatched: 6. Germline V gene lookup returns CDR1 MDHEN and CDR2 SYDVKM. The CDR3, as DNA: TGTGCCAGCAGCCGAGGGACTAGCGGGAGGGGGGAGACCCAGTACTTC. Protein product: CASSRGTSGRGETQYF.

The chain has TRBV6-5 and TRBJ1-6; a possible D gene is TRBD1 (6 bases). This CDR3 has 15 residues. V was trimmed by 0 bases and J by 10 bases, leaving 13 bases between them. Germline values: CDR1 MNHEY, CDR2 SVGAGI. The CDR3 loop reads CASSYSGRGNSPLHF. The CDR3 coding sequence is TGTGCCAGCAGTTACTCTGGCAGGGGAAACTCACCCCTCCACTTT.

This chain connects TRBV28 to TRBJ1-3; D is unresolved. CDR3 length equals 14 residues. The germline V gene encodes CDR1 MDHEN and CDR2 SYDVKM. V was shortened by 3 bases and J by 2 bases, with 8 bases between the two germline ends. CDR3 in DNA: TGTGCCAGCAGTTTGCCGGTCCCTGGAAACACCATATATTTT. Translation: CASSLPVPGNTIYF.

This rearrangement joins TRBV7-9 to TRBJ1-1, with a possible D match to TRBD1 (5 bases). Germline CDR1 is SEHNR and CDR2 is FQNEAQ (reference sequence). The CDR3 runs to 11 residues. V lost 5 bases and J 11 bases, leaving 12 bases between the germline ends. CDR3 protein: CASSRDGFAFF. The CDR3 bases are TGTGCCAGCAGCAGGGACGGGTTCGCTTTCTTT.

J is TRBJ2-2 and V is TRBV11-2, with D perhaps matching TRBD1 (5 bases). Trimming left V 1 base short and J 6 bases short, with 9 bases between. The CDR3 is 14 residues long. Per the germline V gene, CDR1 is SGHAT and CDR2 is FQNNGV. The DNA for the CDR3 is TGTGCCAGCAGCTTAGCAGGGCCCGCCGGGGAGCTGTTTTTT. It codes for CASSLAGPAGELFF.

The genes are TRBV19 and TRBJ1-4; 8 positions agree with TRBD1. CDR1 and CDR2 (germline): LNHDA, SQIVND (reference sequence). V dropped 4 bases and J dropped 14; count of bases not matched to a gene: 15. This CDR3 spans 15 amino acids. The CDR3 is CASSNQPGQAKGLFF. The CDR3, as DNA: TGTGCCAGTAGTAATCAGCCGGGACAGGCAAAGGGGCTGTTTTTT.

This clone was seen only a few times. The V gene is TRBV23-1, the J gene TRBJ2-7, with 10 positions matching TRBD2. TRBV23-1 is given ORF status, its function remaining uncertain. Trimming took 6 bases from V and 3 from J; bases not matched to a gene: 14. There are 17 residues in the CDR3. Here the CDR3 reads CASRRKIPAGGRYEQYF. The CDR3 DNA reads as TGCGCCAGCAGACGCAAAATTCCAGCGGGAGGGCGCTACGAGCAGTACTTC.